This T cell receptor (beta chain) came from a study of CD8 T cells in Susac syndrome. Regarding the study as a whole: A relatively small number of individuals underwent TCR sequencing and HLA analysis.

Germline V gene data show CDR1 as MGHDK and CDR2 as SYGVNS. Trimming cost V 4 bases and J 4 bases, with 10 bases left between them. This CDR3 region has 13 residues. Control patients had untreated stable or active relapsing-remitting multiple sclerosis by revised McDonald criteria. Negative isolation was applied to CD8+ and CD4+ T cells, and FACS enrichment was applied to TEMRA cells. The authors reverse transcribed about 0.5 to 1 ug RNA with random hexamers. TCR beta CDR3 was amplified by immunoSEQ multiplex PCR. This amplification extended across 54 Vbeta and 13 Jbeta segments. TCRdb re-called the immunoSEQ multiplex PCR reads through MiXCR, storing one row per CDR3 protein. The sample lists approximately 230,000 distinct CDR3 sequences; around 93% were seen once. A word on this clonotype: The target antigen is unknown.

Sequencing input: CD4+ T cells from PBMCs. This TCR came from a human donor with multiple sclerosis. The chain employs TRBV25-1 and TRBJ1-2; D is unclear. In DNA form, the CDR3 reads TGTGCCAGCAGTGGTCAAGCGGTCTATGGCTACACCTTC. Amino acids: CASSGQAVYGYTF.